What follows describes a single T cell receptor beta chain. It lacks a known antigen. Base qualities are not recorded, but no much larger clone differs from it by a single base. High-throughput TCR beta sequencing profiled peripheral blood CD8+ and CD4+ T cells from healthy donors, Susac syndrome patients and multiple sclerosis patients. The multiple sclerosis controls were treatment-naive patients whose relapsing-remitting disease, either stable or active, fulfilled the revised McDonald criteria. Bulk CD8+ and CD4+ T cells were purified by magnetic negative isolation, while CD8+ TEMRA cells were enriched using FACS. Blood was collected in EDTA tubes and processed within 24 hours, with PBMCs isolated through density gradient centrifugation. PBMCs destined for TCR sequencing were cryopreserved in liquid nitrogen and later thawed in a 37 °C water bath. The sorted or isolated CD4+, CD8+ and CD8+ TEMRA cells reached a purity of at least 90%.

The source of the sample is a study of CD8 T cells in Susac syndrome (dated by TCRdb to about 2019). Background for the entire study: The study used repertoire sequencing to test whether antigen drove CD8+ T cell activation and differentiation in Susac syndrome. CD8+ T cell repertoire clonality was compared between some 13 healthy donors, about 14 Susac syndrome patients and 15 multiple sclerosis patients. Beyond this particular receptor, the publication reports: The TCR sequencing and HLA analysis was acknowledged to have included a relatively small number of individuals.

RNA was extracted with the RNeasy kit and roughly 0.45 to 1 ug was reverse transcribed using random hexamers. TCR beta CDR3 regions were amplified with the immunoSEQ multiplex PCR assay covering 54 Vbeta and 13 Jbeta segments. To correct PCR amplification bias, a synthetic template baseline was used for both primer optimization and computational correction. The study's own analysis went as follows. Reads were annotated to V, D and J genes according to IMGT and were analyzed with immunoSEQ Analyzer, with only productive sequences retained. Clonality was computed as one minus Shannon entropy normalized by log2 of the number of productive unique sequences. For each patient and control, public and private clones were evaluated within the 100 most prevalent clones. Clones were defined as Susac-specific if absent from the healthy and MS cohorts, from over a thousand published viral clones and from other ImmuneACCESS disease sequences. The raw public reads went through TCRdb reprocessing: fastp at Q25, MiXCR clone calling, in-frame beta chains kept. For every CDR3 protein sequence, its rows merge into one entry that carries the most common genes and DNA. These V and J calls rely on TCRdb rather than the paper's analysis. The sample table lists 400,000 to 550,000 distinct CDR3 sequences, 75% to 90% of them with a count of one. The ten largest clones take up about 0.12% of the sample.

Cut back by 8 bases and 1 base, the V and J ends lie 21 bases apart. Including the terminal cysteine and phenylalanine, the CDR3 comprises 16 residues. The kept DNA is CDR3 alone, 48 bases in frame from the first base. This sequence was found in a human donor with multiple sclerosis. The sample taken for sequencing was CD8+ T cells from PBMCs. The sequence is built from TRBV12-3 or TRBV12-4 and TRBJ2-7; TRBD2 is a possible D gene, resting on 5 matching bases. The CDR3 reads as follows: CASGSLTDRGSYEQYF. The DNA sequence is as follows: TGTGCCAGCGGTTCTCTAACCGACCGAGGGTCCTACGAGCAGTACTTC.